The 27 T cell receptor beta chains presented below share a single source sample, sequenced in a study of blood T cell repertoires in COVID-19. Some clones are missing from TCRdb's copy, which holds only in-frame ones; the method was immunoSEQ multiplex PCR. The data show about 300,000 clones, over 80% seen once. The sample consisted of peripheral blood. The receptors shown here come from a woman between 50 and 59 years old with COVID-19, enrolled during active disease.

V gene TRBV29-1 combines with J gene TRBJ2-5, with D possibly being TRBD2 (6 bases). Germline-derived CDR1 and CDR2 are SQVTM and ANQGSEA. Trimming took 8 bases from V and 1 from J, leaving 14 bases between them. The CDR3 loop spans 13 amino acids. CDR3 residues: CSTHPGGQETQYF. The CDR3 region has the DNA TGCAGCACCCACCCCGGGGGCCAAGAGACCCAGTACTTC.

V usage is TRBV19 and J usage is TRBJ1-2; the match to TRBD1 covers 8 bases. Germline trimming cut 5 bases from V and 4 bases from J; bases unmatched to any gene: 9. The CDR3 has 15 amino acids. The germline CDR1 and CDR2 sequences are LNHDA and SQIVND (reference sequence). For the CDR3, the DNA is TGTGCCAGTAGTCCGCGGACAGGGCCTTCCTATGGCTACACCTTC. This sequence encodes CASSPRTGPSYGYTF.

V gene TRBV7-6 combines with J gene TRBJ2-6; TRBD2 agrees at 13 bases. V shed 3 bases, J shed 0 bases, and the junction held 2 bases outside the gene matches. CDR3 length equals 18 residues. Germline loops: CDR1 SGHVS, CDR2 FNYEAQ. The CDR3 is CASSFGLAGASGANVLTF. The CDR3 region has the DNA TGTGCCAGCAGCTTCGGACTAGCGGGAGCCTCTGGGGCCAACGTCCTGACTTTC.

The chain combines TRBV14 with TRBJ2-1; no reliable D call. Trimming removed 1 base at V and 10 bases at J, with 8 bases between. The CDR3 totals 12 residues. The germline V gene has CDR1 SGHDN and CDR2 FVKESK. The CDR3 here is CASSQGRAEQFF. The CDR3 coding sequence is TGTGCCAGCAGCCAAGGCCGCGCGGAGCAGTTCTTC.

This chain connects TRBV6-5 to TRBJ2-4, with D possibly matching TRBD1 (6 bases). The CDR3 totals 14 residues. V gave up 11 bases and J gave up 1 base, with 15 bases separating them. The germline CDR1 and CDR2 sequences are MNHEY and SVGAGI. The CDR3 region is CASNTGIAKNIQYF. The CDR3 DNA reads TGTGCCTCAAACACAGGGATCGCCAAAAACATTCAGTACTTC.

V and J are TRBV25-1 and TRBJ1-5; possibly TRBD1 for D (5 bases). Germline lookup yields CDR1 MGHDK and CDR2 SYGVNS. Trimming took off 1 base at V and 2 bases at J, with 9 bases between the two ends. The CDR3 contains 15 residues. The DNA of the CDR3 is TGTGCCAGCAGTGAATTTGGGGCGGGCAATCAGCCCCAGCATTTT. It translates to CASSEFGAGNQPQHF.

The chain is built from TRBV2 and TRBJ2-7; D gene unclear. Germline lookup yields CDR1 SNHLY and CDR2 FYNNEI. This CDR3 is built from 12 residues. The V and J ends lost 1 base and 2 bases respectively, with 3 bases between them. CDR3 residues: CASSEEPYEQYF. The CDR3 DNA follows: TGTGCCAGCAGTGAAGAGCCCTACGAGCAGTACTTC. The full variable domain, with the rest looked up from reference TRBV2 and TRBJ2-7, is EPEVTQTPSHQVTQMGQEVILRCVPISNHLYFYWYRQILGQKVEFLVSFYNNEISEKSEIFDDQFSVERPDGSNFTLKIRSTKLEDSAMYFCASSEEPYEQYFGPGTRLTVT.

This sequence joins TRBV7-2 and TRBJ2-3; D not resolved. With 1 base removed from V and 6 bases from J, the gap between germline ends came to 11 bases. This CDR3 contains 14 residues. Germline CDR1 reads SGHTA; CDR2 reads FQGNSA. In DNA, the CDR3 is TGTGCCAGCAGCTTAGGCCTCCCCGGGGATACGCAGTATTTT. Protein: CASSLGLPGDTQYF.

The rearrangement joins TRBV19 to TRBJ1-1; D unresolved. The CDR3 covers 14 residues. Germline V gene lookup returns CDR1 LNHDA and CDR2 SQIVND (reference sequence). V shed 5 bases and J shed 2 bases, with 12 bases lying between them. The CDR3 region has the DNA TGTGCCAGTAGTCTCAGACAAGTCAACACTGAAGCTTTCTTT. Translating gives CASSLRQVNTEAFF. The full variable domain, its missing parts supplied by reference TRBV19 and TRBJ1-1, is DGGITQSPKYLFRKEGQNVTLSCEQNLNHDAMYWYRQDPGQGLRLIYYSQIVNDFQKGDIAEGYSVSREKKESFPLTVTSAQKNPTAFYLCASSLRQVNTEAFFGQGTRLTVV.

The chain links TRBV7-9 to TRBJ2-1; 11 bases fit TRBD2. The CDR3 runs to 15 residues. Germline V gene data show CDR1 as SEHNR and CDR2 as FQNEAQ (reference sequence). The junction had 5 bases not matched to a gene; V was cut back by 5 bases and J by 5 bases. The CDR3 sequence is CASSEPGLADNEQFF. As DNA, the CDR3 is TGTGCCAGCAGCGAACCGGGACTAGCGGACAATGAGCAGTTCTTC.

The genes are TRBV6-5 and TRBJ1-1; perhaps TRBD1 as D (6 bases). The CDR3 has 15 residues. V lost 5 bases, J lost 1 base, and 14 bases lay in between. Germline CDR1 and CDR2: MNHEY and SVGAGI. For the CDR3, the DNA is TGTGCCAGCAGTCCGTACAGGGTTTCGAACACTGAAGCTTTCTTT. As protein: CASSPYRVSNTEAFF.

The chain joins TRBV6-6 to TRBJ1-1; possible D gene TRBD1, 5 bases. Trimming stripped 0 bases from V and 5 bases from J, with 7 bases between. CDR3 size: 13 residues. CDR1 is MNHNY, CDR2 SVGAGI, per germline (reference sequence). The CDR3 DNA is TGTGCCAGCAGTTACTCGCGGGGGACTGAAGCTTTCTTT. Translated: CASSYSRGTEAFF.

The genes are TRBV21-1 and TRBJ2-7; the tabulated D call, TRBD1, remains unverified against the DNA. TRBV21-1 is a known pseudogene. The length of the CDR3 is 18 residues. The CDR3 loop reads CASSKVLRRGQGDHEQYF. CDR3 in DNA: TGTGCCAGCAGCAAAGTTCTAAGGCGGGGACAGGGGGACCACGAGCAGTACTTC.

The chain has TRBV21-1 and TRBJ1-5; the table's D call, TRBD1, was not checked against the DNA. TRBV21-1 is a recognized pseudogene. The CDR3 length is 14 residues. The CDR3 nucleotides read TGTGCCAGCAGCCCTGGACAGCCCAATCAGCCCCAGCATTTT. Translation: CASSPGQPNQPQHF.

The chain joins TRBV6-5 to TRBJ1-4, with 7 bases that match TRBD1. Germline V CDR1 and CDR2: MNHEY, SVGAGI. The CDR3 is made up of 15 amino acids. Trimming at V came to 7 bases and at J to 7 bases, leaving 12 bases not matched to a gene. The CDR3 DNA reads as TGTGCCAGCACTCCTTTCCGGGACAGTCCTGAAAAACTGTTTTTT. This sequence encodes CASTPFRDSPEKLFF.

This sequence joins TRBV7-2 and TRBJ1-5, with D tentatively TRBD1 (5 bases). V was clipped by 1 base and J by 0 bases, with 7 bases between them. In germline, CDR1 is SGHTA, CDR2 FQGNSA. This CDR3 comprises 15 residues. Here the CDR3 reads CASSLEGNSNQPQHF. The CDR3 nucleotides read TGTGCCAGCAGCTTAGAGGGGAATAGCAATCAGCCCCAGCATTTT.

The rearrangement joins TRBV2 to TRBJ2-1; perhaps TRBD1 as D (6 bases). Trimming cost V 4 bases and J 7 bases, with 14 bases left between them. Germline V gene data show CDR1 as SNHLY and CDR2 as FYNNEI. The CDR3 has 14 amino acids. CDR3 protein: CASSGTASLNEQFF. The CDR3 nucleotides read TGTGCCAGCAGTGGGACAGCAAGTTTAAATGAGCAGTTCTTC.

V and J are TRBV19 and TRBJ2-1, with a weak D call TRBD2 (6 bases). Germline CDR1 and CDR2: LNHDA and SQIVND (reference sequence). The CDR3 contains 16 residues. V was cut by 5 bases and J by 4 bases, with 18 bases left in between. CDR3 region: CASSSGTRTAYNEQFF. The CDR3 coding sequence is TGTGCCAGTAGTTCCGGGACTCGAACGGCGTACAATGAGCAGTTCTTC. Combining the CDR3 with reference TRBV19 and TRBJ2-1 gives the whole variable domain DGGITQSPKYLFRKEGQNVTLSCEQNLNHDAMYWYRQDPGQGLRLIYYSQIVNDFQKGDIAEGYSVSREKKESFPLTVTSAQKNPTAFYLCASSSGTRTAYNEQFFGPGTRLTVL.

This chain joins TRBV6-5 and TRBJ1-4; D remains ambiguous. The CDR3 consists of 15 residues. CDR1 MNHEY and CDR2 SVGAGI come from the germline V gene. Trimming stripped 10 bases from V and 3 bases from J, with 18 bases between. The CDR3 spells CATSNLLAPNEKLFF. In DNA, the CDR3 is TGTGCCACCTCAAACTTACTTGCTCCTAATGAAAAACTGTTTTTT.

The V and J genes are TRBV7-9 and TRBJ2-2, with TRBD1 matching 8 bases. V lost 7 bases and J lost 6; bases outside the gene matches: 13. CDR3 length: 16 amino acids. Per germline, CDR1 SEHNR and CDR2 FQNEAQ (reference sequence). The CDR3 loop reads CASTPTGRGRPGELFF. CDR3 bases: TGTGCCAGCACCCCTACGGGCAGGGGGCGCCCCGGGGAGCTGTTTTTT. The variable domain in full, completed from reference TRBV7-9 and TRBJ2-2, reads DTGVSQNPRHKITKRGQNVTFRCDPISEHNRLYWYRQTLGQGPEFLTYFQNEAQLEKSRLLSDRFSAERPKGSFSTLEIQRTEQGDSAMYLCASTPTGRGRPGELFFGEGSRLTVL.

J is TRBJ1-2 and V is TRBV9; 9 nucleotides align to TRBD1. The CDR3 sequence is 15 residues long. Losses at the gene ends were 0 bases for V and 5 bases for J; bases not matched to a gene: 5. The germline gives CDR1 SGDLS, CDR2 YYNGEE. CDR3 nucleotides: TGTGCCAGCAGCGTAGGTGGGACAGGGACATATGGCTACACCTTC. Translating gives CASSVGGTGTYGYTF.

This clone was counted only a few times. This sequence joins TRBV7-2 and TRBJ2-7; tentatively, D is TRBD2 (5 bases). The CDR3 consists of 14 residues. Trimming took off 0 bases at V and 2 bases at J, with 8 bases between the two ends. CDR1 is SGHTA and CDR2 is FQGNSA in the germline V gene. The CDR3 loop is CASSLAGLTYEQYF. The CDR3 nucleotides read TGTGCCAGCAGCTTAGCAGGACTCACCTACGAGCAGTACTTC.

This clone was counted a few times. V and J are TRBV6-2 or TRBV6-3 and TRBJ1-2, with 9 bases that match TRBD1. Germline values: CDR1 MNHEY, CDR2 SVGEGT. The CDR3 contains 19 residues. V was clipped by 6 bases and J by 6 bases; unmatched bases: 23. CDR3 nucleotides: TGTGCCAGCAGCCCTCCACCTGGCAGGCTGACAGGGGGGAGAGATGGCTACACCTTC. Translated, it gives CASSPPPGRLTGGRDGYTF.

This chain joins TRBV24-1 and TRBJ2-2; D is undetermined. The CDR3 spans 15 residues. The V end was cut by 6 bases, the J end by 3 bases, with 13 bases between. In germline, CDR1 is KGHDR, CDR2 SFDVKD. Written as DNA, the CDR3 is TGTGCCACCAGTTGGTCTCGGGTGGACACCGGGGAGCTGTTTTTT. Amino acid sequence: CATSWSRVDTGELFF.

The chain carries TRBV7-6 and TRBJ1-1; 7 bases agree with TRBD1. The CDR3 sequence is 14 residues long. Germline V gene sequence: CDR1 SGHVS, CDR2 FNYEAQ. Trimming took 3 bases from V and 1 from J; bases not matched to a gene: 2. The CDR3 loop reads CASSLGQPNTEAFF. CDR3 DNA: TGTGCCAGCAGCTTGGGACAGCCGAACACTGAAGCTTTCTTT.

The chain has TRBV12-3 or TRBV12-4 and TRBJ2-1; tentative D call: TRBD1 (6 bases). V was cut by 5 bases and J by 9 bases, with 14 bases left in between. The CDR3 sequence is 13 residues long. This chain's CDR3 is CASSLTGLGEQFF. The CDR3 coding sequence is TGTGCCAGCAGTCTTACAGGGCTCGGTGAGCAGTTCTTC.

The chain is built from TRBV19 and TRBJ1-1, with TRBD1 matching 7 bases. Germline CDR1 LNHDA, CDR2 SQIVND (reference sequence). Trimming took 5 bases from V and 8 from J; bases not matched to a gene: 8. This CDR3 region has 13 residues. This chain's CDR3 is CASSFNRGGEAFF. DNA of the CDR3: TGTGCCAGTAGTTTTAACAGGGGCGGGGAAGCTTTCTTT.